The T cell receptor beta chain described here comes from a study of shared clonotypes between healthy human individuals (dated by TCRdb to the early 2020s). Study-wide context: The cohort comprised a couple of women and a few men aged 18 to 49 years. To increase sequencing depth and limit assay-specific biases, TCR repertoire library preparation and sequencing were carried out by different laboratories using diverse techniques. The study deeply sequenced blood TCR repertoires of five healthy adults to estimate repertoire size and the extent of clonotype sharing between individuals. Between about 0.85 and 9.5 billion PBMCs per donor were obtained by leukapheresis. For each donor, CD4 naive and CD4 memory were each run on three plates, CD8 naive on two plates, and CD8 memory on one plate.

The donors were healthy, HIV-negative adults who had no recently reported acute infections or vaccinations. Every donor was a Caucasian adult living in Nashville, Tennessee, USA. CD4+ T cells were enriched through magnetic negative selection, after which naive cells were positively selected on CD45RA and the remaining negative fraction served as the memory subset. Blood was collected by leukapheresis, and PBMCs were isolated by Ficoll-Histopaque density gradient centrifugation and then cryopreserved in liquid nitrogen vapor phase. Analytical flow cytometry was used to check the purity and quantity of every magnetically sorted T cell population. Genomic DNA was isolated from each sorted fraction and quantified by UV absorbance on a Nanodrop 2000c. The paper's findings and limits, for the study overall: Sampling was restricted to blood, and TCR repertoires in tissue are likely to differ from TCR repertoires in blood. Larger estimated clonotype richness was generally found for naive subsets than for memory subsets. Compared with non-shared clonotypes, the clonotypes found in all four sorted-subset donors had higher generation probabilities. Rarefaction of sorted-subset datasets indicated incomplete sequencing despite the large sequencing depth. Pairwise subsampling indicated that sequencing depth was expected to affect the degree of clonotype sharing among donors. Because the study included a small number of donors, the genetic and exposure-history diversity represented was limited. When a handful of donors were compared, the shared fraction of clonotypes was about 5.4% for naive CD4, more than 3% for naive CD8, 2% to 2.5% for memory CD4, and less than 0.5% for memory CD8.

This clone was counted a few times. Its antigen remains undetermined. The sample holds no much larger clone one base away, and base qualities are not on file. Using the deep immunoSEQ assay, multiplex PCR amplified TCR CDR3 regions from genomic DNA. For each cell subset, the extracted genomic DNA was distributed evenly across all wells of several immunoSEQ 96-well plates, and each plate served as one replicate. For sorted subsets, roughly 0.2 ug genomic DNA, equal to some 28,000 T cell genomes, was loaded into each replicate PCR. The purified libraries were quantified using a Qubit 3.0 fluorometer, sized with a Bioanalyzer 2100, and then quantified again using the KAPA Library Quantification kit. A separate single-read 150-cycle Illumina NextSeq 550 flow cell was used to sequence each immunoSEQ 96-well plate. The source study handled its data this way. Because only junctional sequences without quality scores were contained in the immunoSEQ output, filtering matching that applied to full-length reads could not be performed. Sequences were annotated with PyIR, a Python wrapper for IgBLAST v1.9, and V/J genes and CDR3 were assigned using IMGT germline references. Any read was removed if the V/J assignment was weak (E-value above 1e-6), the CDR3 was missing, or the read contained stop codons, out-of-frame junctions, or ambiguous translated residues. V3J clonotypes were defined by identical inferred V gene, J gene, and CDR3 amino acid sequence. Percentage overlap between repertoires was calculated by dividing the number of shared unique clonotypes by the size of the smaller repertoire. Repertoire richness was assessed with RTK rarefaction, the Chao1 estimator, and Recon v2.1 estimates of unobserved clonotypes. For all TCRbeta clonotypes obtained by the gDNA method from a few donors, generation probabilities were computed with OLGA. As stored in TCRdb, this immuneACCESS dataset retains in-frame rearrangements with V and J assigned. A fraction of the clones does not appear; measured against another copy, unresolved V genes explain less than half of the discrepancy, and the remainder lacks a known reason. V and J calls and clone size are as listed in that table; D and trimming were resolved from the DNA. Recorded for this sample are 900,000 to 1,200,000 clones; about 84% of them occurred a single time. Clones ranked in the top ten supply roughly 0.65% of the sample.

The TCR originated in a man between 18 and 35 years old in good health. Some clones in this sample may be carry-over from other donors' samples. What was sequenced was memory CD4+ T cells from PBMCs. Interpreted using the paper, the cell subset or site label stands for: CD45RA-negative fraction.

The base sequence is TGTGCCAGCAGTGAAGGGACAGGGGGCTCCTACAATGAGCAGTTCTTC. Translated, it gives CASSEGTGGSYNEQFF. Recombination joined TRBV2 with TRBJ2-1; TRBD1 aligns with 10 central bases. Looking up the germline V gene yields CDR1 SNHLY and CDR2 FYNNEI. There are 16 amino acids in the CDR3, from cysteine to phenylalanine inclusive. The entry retains the CDR3 DNA only, 48 bases that are in frame from base 1. Trimming removed 1 base from V and 0 bases from J; the gene matches leave 0 bases unexplained. The CDR3 plus the reference TRBV2 and TRBJ2-1 genes for the other parts give the full variable domain: EPEVTQTPSHQVTQMGQEVILRCVPISNHLYFYWYRQILGQKVEFLVSFYNNEISEKSEIFDDQFSVERPDGSNFTLKIRSTKLEDSAMYFCASSEGTGGSYNEQFFGPGTRLTVL.